This is a list of T cell receptor beta chains from one sample in a study of patients and donors after allogeneic stem cell transplantation. One entry per CDR3 protein results from TCRdb running MiXCR on the RT-PCR reads. The table lists 800,000 to 1,000,000 distinct CDR3 sequences, roughly 18% of them singletons. The sequencing input was blood, either unsorted or a sorted T cell fraction (not recorded which). The receptors come from a human donor who was either an allogeneic HSCT recipient or a stem cell or donor lymphocyte infusion donor (not recorded which). It is not recorded whose cells these are; they may come from a transplant donor. Each CDR3 is given without its conserved first and last residue. Where a row states a size, it is once, few, many or the class of an expanded clone; other rows omit it.

abundance | j_gene | v_gene | CDR3aa
few | TRBJ1-2 | TRBV10-3 | AISPGQAIPPRYGYT
many | TRBJ1-1 | TRBV5-6 | ASSAATEAF
. | TRBJ1-2 | TRBV9 | ASSVAPGQSSYGYT
few | TRBJ1-1 | TRBV19 | ASNRQVGMNTEAF
few | TRBJ1-5 | TRBV13 | ASSSRDRRGPQH
. | TRBJ2-1 | TRBV28 | ASNPRGEYNEQF
few | TRBJ1-5 | TRBV6-5 | ASGQRGQPQH
. | TRBJ1-1 | TRBV20-1 | SASPGHFPNTEAF
. | TRBJ1-1 | TRBV12-3/TRBV12-4 | ASSPGTGAEAF
few | TRBJ2-7 | TRBV7-6 | ASSLESPSGGYYEQY
. | TRBJ2-7 | TRBV4-1 | ASSRLEGSTYEQY
few | TRBJ2-1 | TRBV29-1 | SVDVGALSSYNEQF
once | TRBJ2-7 | TRBV20-1 | SAGGQGGYEQY
few | TRBJ2-2 | TRBV11-2 | ASSLVGLAGGTGELF
few | TRBJ1-2 | TRBV5-1 | ASSLDIGQDGYT
many | TRBJ1-5 | TRBV5-1 | ASSELPARPGQGNQPQH
few | TRBJ2-7 | TRBV10-3 | AISLRQGAYEQY
few | TRBJ2-1 | TRBV7-8 | ASSPLGDSYNEQF
. | TRBJ2-7 | TRBV25-1 | ASSPGETVSYEQY
few | TRBJ2-7 | TRBV7-9 | ASSLVISGITYEQY
. | TRBJ2-3 | TRBV24-1 | ATKGRDSTDTQY
. | TRBJ1-1 | TRBV12-3/TRBV12-4 | ASSIRDRSEAF
few | TRBJ1-5 | TRBV30 | AWSRDLGQPQH
. | TRBJ2-7 | TRBV5-1 | ASSTTEPYEQY
. | TRBJ1-6 | TRBV3-1 | ASSQGRGNPYNSPLH
. | TRBJ2-5 | TRBV20-1 | SARDRTIRETQY
. | TRBJ2-5 | TRBV5-1 | ASSSGPRDQETQY
. | TRBJ2-1 | TRBV3-1 | ASSQGGRFHEQF
few | TRBJ1-1 | TRBV5-1 | ASSLGTSMNTEAF
few | TRBJ1-1 | TRBV13 | ASSFQGLTKAF
. | TRBJ1-5 | TRBV6-1 | ASSGQGVRGGNQPQH
few | TRBJ2-1 | TRBV29-1 | SVEVEDRETYNEQF